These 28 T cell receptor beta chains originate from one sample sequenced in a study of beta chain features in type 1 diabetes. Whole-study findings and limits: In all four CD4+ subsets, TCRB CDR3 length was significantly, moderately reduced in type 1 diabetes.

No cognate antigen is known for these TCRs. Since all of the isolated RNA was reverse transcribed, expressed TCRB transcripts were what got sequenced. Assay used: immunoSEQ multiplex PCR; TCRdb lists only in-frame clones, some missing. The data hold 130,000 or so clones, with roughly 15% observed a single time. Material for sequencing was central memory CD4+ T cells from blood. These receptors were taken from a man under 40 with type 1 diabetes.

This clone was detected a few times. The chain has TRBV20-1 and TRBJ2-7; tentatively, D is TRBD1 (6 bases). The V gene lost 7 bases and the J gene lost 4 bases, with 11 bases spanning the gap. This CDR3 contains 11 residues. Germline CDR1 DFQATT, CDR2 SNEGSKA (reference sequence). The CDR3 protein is CSVRQEYEQYF. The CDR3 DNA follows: TGCAGTGTTCGACAGGAATACGAGCAGTACTTC.

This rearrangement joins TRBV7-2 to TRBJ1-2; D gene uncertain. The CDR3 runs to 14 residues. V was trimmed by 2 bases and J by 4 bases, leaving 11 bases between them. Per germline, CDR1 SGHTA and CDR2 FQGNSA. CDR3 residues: CASSLYSQLYGYTF. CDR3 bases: TGTGCCAGCAGCTTATACAGCCAACTCTATGGCTACACCTTC.

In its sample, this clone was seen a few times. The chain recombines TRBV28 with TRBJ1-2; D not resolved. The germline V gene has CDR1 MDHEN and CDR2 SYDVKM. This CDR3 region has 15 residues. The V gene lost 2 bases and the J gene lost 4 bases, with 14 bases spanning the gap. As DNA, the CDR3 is TGTGCCAGCAGTTTAAAGACGGGGAGTGGCTATGGCTACACCTTC. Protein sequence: CASSLKTGSGYGYTF.

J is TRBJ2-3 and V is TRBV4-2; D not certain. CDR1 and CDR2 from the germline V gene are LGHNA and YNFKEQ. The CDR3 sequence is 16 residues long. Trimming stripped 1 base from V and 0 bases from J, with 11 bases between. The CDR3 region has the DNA TGTGCCAGCAGCCAAGTCCACGCATCTAGCACAGATACGCAGTATTTT. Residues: CASSQVHASSTDTQYF.

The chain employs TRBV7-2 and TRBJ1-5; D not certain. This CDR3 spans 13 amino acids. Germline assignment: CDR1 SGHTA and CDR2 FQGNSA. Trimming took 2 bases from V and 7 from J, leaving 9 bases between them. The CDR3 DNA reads TGTGCCAGCAGCTTATGGGAGGCGCAGCCCCAGCATTTT. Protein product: CASSLWEAQPQHF.

The CDR3 reads CASSPGQGNTEAFF. The CDR3 nucleotides read TGTGCCAGCAGCCCAGGACAGGGGAACACTGAAGCTTTCTTT. J is TRBJ1-1 and V is TRBV7-2, with 8 bases lining up with TRBD1. V was clipped by 5 bases and J by 1 base; unmatched bases: 3. The CDR3 runs 14 residues. Germline lookup yields CDR1 SGHTA and CDR2 FQGNSA.

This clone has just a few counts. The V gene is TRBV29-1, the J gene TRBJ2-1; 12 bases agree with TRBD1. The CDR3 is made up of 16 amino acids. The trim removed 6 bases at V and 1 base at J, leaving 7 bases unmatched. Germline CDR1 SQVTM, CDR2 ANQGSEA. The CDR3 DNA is TGCAGCGTAGCGGGACAGGGGGCGCGATCCTACAATGAGCAGTTCTTC. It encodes CSVAGQGARSYNEQFF.

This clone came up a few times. This CDR3 is CASTQREGSNEQFF. In nucleotides, the CDR3 is TGTGCCAGCACCCAAAGGGAGGGTAGCAATGAGCAGTTCTTC. This rearrangement joins TRBV7-2 to TRBJ2-1; 7 positions match TRBD2. Germline V gene sequence: CDR1 SGHTA, CDR2 FQGNSA. The length of the CDR3 is 14 residues. The V and J ends lost 7 bases and 6 bases, in that order; junction bases with no gene match: 9.

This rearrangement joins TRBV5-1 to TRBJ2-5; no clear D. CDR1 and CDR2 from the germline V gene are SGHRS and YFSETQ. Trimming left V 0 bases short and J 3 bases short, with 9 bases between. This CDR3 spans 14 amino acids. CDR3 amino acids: CASSLVGQEETQYF. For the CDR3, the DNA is TGCGCCAGCAGCTTGGTTGGGCAGGAAGAGACCCAGTACTTC.

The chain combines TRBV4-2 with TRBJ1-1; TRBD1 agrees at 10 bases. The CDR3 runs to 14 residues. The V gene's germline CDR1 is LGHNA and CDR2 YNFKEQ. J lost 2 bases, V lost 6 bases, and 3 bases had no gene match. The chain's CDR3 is CASRETGGNTEAFF. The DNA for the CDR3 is TGTGCCAGCAGAGAGACAGGGGGCAACACTGAAGCTTTCTTT.

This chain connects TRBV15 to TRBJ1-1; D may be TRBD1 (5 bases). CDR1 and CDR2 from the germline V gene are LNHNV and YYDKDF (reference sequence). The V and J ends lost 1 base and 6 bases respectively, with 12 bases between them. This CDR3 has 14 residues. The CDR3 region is CATSRVGRGAEAFF. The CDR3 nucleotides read TGTGCCACCAGCAGAGTAGGCCGGGGGGCTGAAGCTTTCTTT.

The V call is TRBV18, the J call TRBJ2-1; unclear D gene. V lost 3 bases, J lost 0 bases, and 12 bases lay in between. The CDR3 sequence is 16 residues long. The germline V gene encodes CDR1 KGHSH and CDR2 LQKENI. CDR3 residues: CASSPRSISSYNEQFF. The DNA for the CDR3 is TGTGCCAGCTCACCGAGGTCTATTAGCTCCTACAATGAGCAGTTCTTC.

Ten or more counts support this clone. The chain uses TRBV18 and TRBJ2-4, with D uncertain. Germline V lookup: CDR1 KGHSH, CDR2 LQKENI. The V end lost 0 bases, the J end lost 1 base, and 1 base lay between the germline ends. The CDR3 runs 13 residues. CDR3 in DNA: TGTGCCAGCTCACCACCGGCCAAAAACATTCAGTACTTC. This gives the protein CASSPPAKNIQYF.

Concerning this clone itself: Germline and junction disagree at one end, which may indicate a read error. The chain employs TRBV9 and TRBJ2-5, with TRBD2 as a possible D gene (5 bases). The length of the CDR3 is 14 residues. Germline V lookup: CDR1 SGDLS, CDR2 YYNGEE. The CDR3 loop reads CATSPTNGKETQYF. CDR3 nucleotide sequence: TGTGCCACCAGCCCCACTAACGGGAAAGAGACCCAGTACTTC.

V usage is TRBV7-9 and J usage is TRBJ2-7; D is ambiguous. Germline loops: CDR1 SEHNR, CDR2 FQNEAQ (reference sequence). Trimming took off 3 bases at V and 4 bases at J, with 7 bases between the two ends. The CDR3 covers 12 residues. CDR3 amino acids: CASSLSQYEQYF. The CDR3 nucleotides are TGTGCCAGCAGCTTGAGTCAGTACGAGCAGTACTTC.

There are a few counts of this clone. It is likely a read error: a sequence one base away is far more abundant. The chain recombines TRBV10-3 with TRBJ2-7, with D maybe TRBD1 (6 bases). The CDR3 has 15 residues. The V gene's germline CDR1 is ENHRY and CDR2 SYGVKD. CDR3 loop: CALSGGPRFGYEQYF. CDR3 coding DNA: TGTGCCCTCAGTGGGGGCCCTAGGTTTGGCTACGAGCAGTACTTC.

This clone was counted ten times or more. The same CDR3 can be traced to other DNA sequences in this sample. The DNA of the CDR3 is TGCGCCAGCAGCCAAGATCGGGCAGGGGTAGGTCAGCCCCAGCATTTT. The encoded protein is CASSQDRAGVGQPQHF. The rearrangement joins TRBV4-3 to TRBJ1-5; possible D gene TRBD1, 6 bases. CDR3 length: 16 amino acids. Trimming shortened V by 0 bases and J by 6 bases, and 15 bases separated the two germline ends. Germline CDR1 and CDR2: LGHNA and YSLEER.

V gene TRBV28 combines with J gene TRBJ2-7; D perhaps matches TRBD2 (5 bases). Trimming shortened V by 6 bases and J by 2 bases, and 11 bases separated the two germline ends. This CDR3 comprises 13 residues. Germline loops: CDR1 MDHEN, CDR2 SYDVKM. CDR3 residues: CASSYGLAYEQYF. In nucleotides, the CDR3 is TGTGCCAGCAGCTACGGACTTGCCTACGAGCAGTACTTC.

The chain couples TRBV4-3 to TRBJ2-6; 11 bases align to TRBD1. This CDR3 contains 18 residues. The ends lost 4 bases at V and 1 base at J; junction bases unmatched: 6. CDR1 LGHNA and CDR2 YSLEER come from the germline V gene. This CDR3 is CASSPTGTGGSGANVLTF. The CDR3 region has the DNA TGCGCCAGCAGCCCAACCGGGACAGGGGGGTCTGGGGCCAACGTCCTGACTTTC.

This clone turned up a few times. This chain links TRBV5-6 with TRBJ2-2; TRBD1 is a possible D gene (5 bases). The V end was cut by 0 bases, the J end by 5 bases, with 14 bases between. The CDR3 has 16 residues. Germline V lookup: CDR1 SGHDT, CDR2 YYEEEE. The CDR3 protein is CASSLAQGRVTGELFF. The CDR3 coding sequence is TGTGCCAGCAGCTTGGCCCAGGGCAGGGTGACCGGGGAGCTGTTTTTT.

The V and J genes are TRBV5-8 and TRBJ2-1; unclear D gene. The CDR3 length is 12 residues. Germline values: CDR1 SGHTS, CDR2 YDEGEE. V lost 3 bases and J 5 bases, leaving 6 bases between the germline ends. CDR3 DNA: TGTGCCAGCAGCTGGGATCACAATGAGCAGTTCTTC. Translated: CASSWDHNEQFF.

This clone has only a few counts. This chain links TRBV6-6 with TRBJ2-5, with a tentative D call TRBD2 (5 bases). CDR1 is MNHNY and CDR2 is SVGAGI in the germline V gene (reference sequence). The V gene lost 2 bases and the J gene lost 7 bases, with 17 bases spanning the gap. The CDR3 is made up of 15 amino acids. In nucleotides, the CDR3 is TGTGCCAGCAGTTACCCTCACAAACTAGGAGGGACCCAGTACTTC. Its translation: CASSYPHKLGGTQYF.

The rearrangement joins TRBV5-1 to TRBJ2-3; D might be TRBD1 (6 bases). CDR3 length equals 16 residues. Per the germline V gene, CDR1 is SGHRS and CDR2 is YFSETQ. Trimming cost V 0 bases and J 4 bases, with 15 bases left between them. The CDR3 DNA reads TGCGCCAGCAGCTTGGAGGGCCAGGGGCTCGCAGATACGCAGTATTTT. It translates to CASSLEGQGLADTQYF.

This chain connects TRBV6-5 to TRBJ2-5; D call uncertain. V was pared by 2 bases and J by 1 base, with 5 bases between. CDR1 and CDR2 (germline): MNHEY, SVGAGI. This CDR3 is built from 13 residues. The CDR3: CASSYVAQETQYF. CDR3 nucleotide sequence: TGTGCCAGCAGTTACGTAGCCCAAGAGACCCAGTACTTC.

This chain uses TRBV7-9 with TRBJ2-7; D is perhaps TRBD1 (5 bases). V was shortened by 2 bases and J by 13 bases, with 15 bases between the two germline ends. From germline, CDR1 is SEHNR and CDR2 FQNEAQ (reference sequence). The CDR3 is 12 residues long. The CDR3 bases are TGTGCCAGCAGCTTACCCCTGGGGCTTCCCTACTTC. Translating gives CASSLPLGLPYF. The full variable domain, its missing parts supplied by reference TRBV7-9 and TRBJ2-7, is DTGVSQNPRHKITKRGQNVTFRCDPISEHNRLYWYRQTLGQGPEFLTYFQNEAQLEKSRLLSDRFSAERPKGSFSTLEIQRTEQGDSAMYLCASSLPLGLPYFGPGTRLTVT.

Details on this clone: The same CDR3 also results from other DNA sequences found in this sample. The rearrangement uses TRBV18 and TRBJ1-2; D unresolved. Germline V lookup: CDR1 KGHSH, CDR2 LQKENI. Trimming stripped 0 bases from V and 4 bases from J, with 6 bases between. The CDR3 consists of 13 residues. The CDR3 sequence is CASSPPGSYGYTF. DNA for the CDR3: TGTGCCAGCTCACCACCGGGGAGCTATGGCTACACCTTC.

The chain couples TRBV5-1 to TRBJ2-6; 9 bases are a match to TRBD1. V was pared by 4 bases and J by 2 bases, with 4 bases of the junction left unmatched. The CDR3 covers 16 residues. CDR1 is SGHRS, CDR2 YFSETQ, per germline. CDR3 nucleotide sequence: TGCGCCAGCAGCCCGGACAGGGGAGCTGGGGCCAACGTCCTGACTTTC. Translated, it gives CASSPDRGAGANVLTF.

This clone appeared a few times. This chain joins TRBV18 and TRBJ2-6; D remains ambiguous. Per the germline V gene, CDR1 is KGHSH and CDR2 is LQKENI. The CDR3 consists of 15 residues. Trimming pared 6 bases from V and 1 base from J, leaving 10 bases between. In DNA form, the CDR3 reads TGTGCCAGCTCTGACTCAGGATCTGGGGCCAACGTCCTGACTTTC. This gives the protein CASSDSGSGANVLTF.